These T cell receptor beta chains were read from a single sample in a study of blood T cell repertoires in COVID-19. Profiled with immunoSEQ multiplex PCR; TCRdb holds only in-frame clones, not every one. In the table there are about 140,000 clones, roughly 80% of which are singletons. Material: peripheral blood. The receptors shown here come from a woman aged 60 to 75 with acute or convalescent COVID-19. The CDR3 runs from the conserved cysteine through the conserved F or W. A D gene is named only where the DNA matches it firmly. Only some rows state a clone size, as once, few, many or a class for expanded clones.

v_gene	j_gene	d_gene	abundance	CDR3nt	CDR3aa
TRBV19	TRBJ1-2	TRBD1	.	TGTGCCAGTAGTATCCCAGGGGGCGAGTTGGGTGGCTACACCTTC	CASSIPGGELGGYTF
TRBV23-1	TRBJ1-4	.	.	TGCGCCAGCAGTCGTCACCGGGAACAAAATAATGAAAAACTGTTTTTT	CASSRHREQNNEKLFF
TRBV29-1	TRBJ2-1	.	.	TGCAGCGTTGCTAGGGGCTCCTACAATGAGCAGTTCTTC	CSVARGSYNEQFF
TRBV5-1	TRBJ2-3	TRBD2	once	TGCGCCAGCAGCTTCGGACTAGCGGGAGGGACAGATACGCAGTATTTT	CASSFGLAGGTDTQYF
TRBV5-4	TRBJ1-2	TRBD1	.	TGTGCCAGCAGCTCGGGGGGACAGGGGTCGACCCTCTATGGCTACACCTTC	CASSSGGQGSTLYGYTF
TRBV19	TRBJ2-7	.	many	TGTGCCAGTATGGACTCCAACCGTTACGAGCAGTACTTC	CASMDSNRYEQYF
TRBV28	TRBJ2-1	TRBD2	.	TGTGCCAGCAGTTGGTGGGGACTAGCGGGGAGCTCCTACAATGAGCAGTTCTTC	CASSWWGLAGSSYNEQFF
TRBV18	TRBJ1-1	TRBD1	.	TGTGCCAGCTCACCTATCACAGGGGACACTGAAGCTTTCTTT	CASSPITGDTEAFF
TRBV28	TRBJ2-1	.	.	TGTGCCATTTTAGCGGCCCCCTACAATGAGCAGTTCTTC	CAILAAPYNEQFF
TRBV29-1	TRBJ2-5	.	.	TGCAGCGTTGAAGGGAGGGTTCGGGAGACCCAGTACTTC	CSVEGRVRETQYF
TRBV12-3/TRBV12-4	TRBJ1-2	.	.	TGTGCCAGCAGTACAGCATATGGCTACACCTTC	CASSTAYGYTF
TRBV9	TRBJ2-7	.	.	TGTGCCAGCAGCGTAGGCGGGACCGGCGGCTACGAGCAGTACTTC	CASSVGGTGGYEQYF
TRBV5-6	TRBJ2-2	.	.	TGTGCCAGCAGCCCTTGGACAGTAAACACCGGGGAGCTGTTTTTT	CASSPWTVNTGELFF
TRBV5-1	TRBJ1-1	.	.	TGCGCCAGCAGCTTGGACCAGGGGAACACTGAAGCTTTCTTT	CASSLDQGNTEAFF
TRBV2	TRBJ2-3	TRBD2	.	TGTGCCAGCCGGAGGACTAGCGGCACAGATACGCAGTATTTT	CASRRTSGTDTQYF
TRBV19	TRBJ1-2	TRBD1	.	TGTGCCAGTAGAACGATCGACAGGGTACTAAACTATGGCTACACCTTC	CASRTIDRVLNYGYTF
TRBV3-1/TRBV3-2	TRBJ2-7	.	.	TGTGCCAGCGGGGTAGGACAGCACTACGAGCAGTACTTC	CASGVGQHYEQYF
TRBV28	TRBJ1-4	.	.	TGTGCCAGTTGGGAGGGAACTAATGAAAAACTGTTTTTT	CASWEGTNEKLFF
TRBV19	TRBJ2-2	.	.	TGTGCCAGTAGTCCGAACCCCGGGACAACCGGGGAGCTGTTTTTT	CASSPNPGTTGELFF
TRBV28	TRBJ1-2	TRBD1	once	TGTGCCAGCAGTTTATTGGGGACAGGGGCCCAGAGGGTTGGCTACACCTTC	CASSLLGTGAQRVGYTF
TRBV28	TRBJ2-1	TRBD2	.	TGTGCCAGCAGTTCACGACTAGCGGACAATGAGCAGTTCTTC	CASSSRLADNEQFF
TRBV20-1	TRBJ2-5	TRBD2	once	TGCAGTGCTAGTACCCGGGAGGGCCGGGAGACCCAGTACTTC	CSASTREGRETQYF
TRBV7-2	TRBJ2-5	.	.	TGTGCCAGCAGCTTGGGGGGAGTGGGTGGGCGAGAGACCCAGTACTTC	CASSLGGVGGRETQYF
TRBV10-1	TRBJ1-3	TRBD1	.	TGCGCCAGCAGTCCATATCCACCGGGACAGACGGGTACTTTCTCTGGAAACACCATATATTTT	CASSPYPPGQTGTFSGNTIYF
TRBV7-8	TRBJ2-2	.	.	TGTGCCAGCAGCTATGACACGAACACCGGGGAGCTGTTTTTT	CASSYDTNTGELFF
TRBV7-9	TRBJ2-1	.	.	TGTGCCAGCAGCTTACTTCTCGGGGGTGAGCAGTTCTTC	CASSLLLGGEQFF
TRBV25-1	TRBJ1-1	.	.	TGTGCCAGCAGTGAATTATGGCAGGGGCGAGGCACTGAAGCTTTCTTT	CASSELWQGRGTEAFF
TRBV5-1	TRBJ2-3	TRBD1	.	TGCGCCAGCAGCTTGAAGGGACAGGGGGGCACAGATACGCAGTATTTT	CASSLKGQGGTDTQYF
TRBV27	TRBJ2-6	TRBD1	.	TGTGCCAGCAGTCCTGGGGACAGGGGGCGTGTAAGTGGGGCCAACGTCCTGACTTTC	CASSPGDRGRVSGANVLTF
TRBV6-2/TRBV6-3	TRBJ1-1	.	.	TGTGCCAGCAGTCCCACCAGGAACACTGAAGCTTTCTTT	CASSPTRNTEAFF
TRBV6-6	TRBJ2-1	.	.	TGTGCCAGCAGTTACCCCCAGGGGAAGGGTTTTAATGAGCAGTTCTTC	CASSYPQGKGFNEQFF
TRBV5-1	TRBJ2-2	.	.	TGCGCCAGCAGCTTGAACCCTATCACCGGGGAGCTGTTTTTT	CASSLNPITGELFF
TRBV3-1/TRBV3-2	TRBJ1-3	TRBD1	.	TGTGCCAGCAGACGCGGACAGGGGATGAGGAACACCATATATTTT	CASRRGQGMRNTIYF
TRBV30	TRBJ1-4	.	.	TGTGCCTGGAGTTTCGGGGCCCTGGGGGGGGAAAAACTGTTTTTT	CAWSFGALGGEKLFF
TRBV6-6	TRBJ1-3	.	.	TGTGCCAGCAGCCCTAGGGGGATCGGAAACACCATATATTTT	CASSPRGIGNTIYF
TRBV6-5	TRBJ1-1	.	.	TGTGCCAGCAGTTCCCTCGGGGGTAGAGCTTTCTTT	CASSSLGGRAFF
TRBV11-2	TRBJ1-6	.	.	TGTGCCAGCAGCCTACAACCCGGGAGTAATTCACCCCTCCACTTT	CASSLQPGSNSPLHF
TRBV18	TRBJ2-7	TRBD2	few	TGTGCCAGCTCACCCACGTTAGCGGGAGTGGGAAACGAGCAGTACTTC	CASSPTLAGVGNEQYF
TRBV27	TRBJ2-2	TRBD1	.	TGTGCCAGCACTGGACAGGGGGAAACCGGGGAGCTGTTTTTT	CASTGQGETGELFF
TRBV5-4	TRBJ1-1	TRBD1	once	TGTGCCAGCAGCTTGATGTGGGACAGCCAGAACACTGAAGCTTTCTTT	CASSLMWDSQNTEAFF
TRBV6-2/TRBV6-3	TRBJ2-3	TRBD2	few	TGTGCCAGCAGTTACGGCTCGGGACTAGCATCAGATACGCAGTATTTT	CASSYGSGLASDTQYF
TRBV6-6	TRBJ2-3	TRBD1	.	TGTGCCAGCAGTTACGGGCAGGACAGGGCAGATACGCAGTATTTT	CASSYGQDRADTQYF
TRBV18	TRBJ1-3	.	few	TGTGCCAGCTCACCCACGACCCGGGAACTCGTCGGAAACACCATATATTTT	CASSPTTRELVGNTIYF
TRBV12-3/TRBV12-4	TRBJ1-5	.	.	TGTGCCAGCAGTGAACAGGGTAATCAGCCCCAGCATTTT	CASSEQGNQPQHF
TRBV7-2	TRBJ1-4	TRBD1	.	TGTGCCAGCAGCGTCGGACAGGGGGCGTATGAAAAACTGTTTTTT	CASSVGQGAYEKLFF
TRBV9	TRBJ2-7	.	once	TGTGCCAGCAGCGTAACCCAGGGGGAGGTTTGTTGCGAGCAGTACTTC	CASSVTQGEVCCEQYF
TRBV19	TRBJ1-5	.	.	TGTGCCAGTACCCACTACCCGCCAAGGGGAAGCAATCAGCCCCAGCATTTT	CASTHYPPRGSNQPQHF
TRBV2	TRBJ2-7	.	once	TGTGCCAGCAGTCGGACTTCCTACGAGCAGTACTTC	CASSRTSYEQYF
TRBV21-1	TRBJ1-1	.	.	TGTGCCAGCAGCAAAGGACCAGGGACAACACTTGAAGCTTTCTTT	CASSKGPGTTLEAFF
TRBV9	TRBJ2-1	TRBD2	.	TGTGCCAGCAGCGTAGCGGGGGGCTCCTACAATGAGCAGTTCTTC	CASSVAGGSYNEQFF
TRBV6-2/TRBV6-3	TRBJ2-7	.	.	TGTGCCAGCAGCCCGGGACAAACCTACGAGCAGTACTTC	CASSPGQTYEQYF
TRBV6-5	TRBJ1-2	TRBD1	.	TGTGCCAGCACCTACACGACAGGGTGGAACTATGGCTACACCTTC	CASTYTTGWNYGYTF
TRBV18	TRBJ1-5	.	once	TGTGCCAGCTCACCACCGAATAGGGGAGGGAATAGCAATCAGCCCCAGCATTTT	CASSPPNRGGNSNQPQHF
TRBV2	TRBJ1-2	TRBD1	few	TGTGCCAGCAAGGGACAGCCTCAGGACTATGGCTACACCTTC	CASKGQPQDYGYTF
TRBV7-9	TRBJ2-1	TRBD2	.	TGTGCCAGCACCCCACCCCCAGCGGGAGACAATGAGCAGTTCTTC	CASTPPPAGDNEQFF
TRBV6-5	TRBJ1-5	.	.	TGTGCCAGCAGTTACTCGGCCGGGGGAAATCAGCCCCAGCATTTT	CASSYSAGGNQPQHF
TRBV5-4	TRBJ1-2	TRBD1	.	TGTGCCAGCAGCTTGGAGGCTTGGGACAGTGAGAATGGCTACACCTTC	CASSLEAWDSENGYTF
TRBV21-1	TRBJ1-5	.	once	TGTGCCAGCAGCCCACGGGACAGGAGGGTCTATAGCAATCAGCCCCAGCATTTT	CASSPRDRRVYSNQPQHF
TRBV19	TRBJ1-5	TRBD1	few	TGTGCCAGTAGTCCCCTCCAGAGGGGGCACGGTCAGCCCCAGCATTTT	CASSPLQRGHGQPQHF